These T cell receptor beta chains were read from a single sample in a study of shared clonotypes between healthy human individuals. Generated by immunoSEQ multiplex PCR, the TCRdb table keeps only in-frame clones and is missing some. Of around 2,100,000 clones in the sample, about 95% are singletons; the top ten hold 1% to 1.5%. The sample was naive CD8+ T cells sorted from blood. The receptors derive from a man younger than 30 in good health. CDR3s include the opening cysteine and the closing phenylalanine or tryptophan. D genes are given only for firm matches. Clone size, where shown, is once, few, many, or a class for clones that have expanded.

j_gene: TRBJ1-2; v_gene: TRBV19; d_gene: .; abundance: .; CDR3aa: CASSIESDRGYTF; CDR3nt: TGTGCCAGTAGTATTGAGTCGGACCGGGGCTACACCTTC
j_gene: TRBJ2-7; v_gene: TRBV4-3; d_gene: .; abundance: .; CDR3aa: CASGNNYEQYF; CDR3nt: TGCGCCAGCGGGAACAACTACGAGCAGTACTTC
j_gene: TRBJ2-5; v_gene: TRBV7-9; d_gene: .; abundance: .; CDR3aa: CASSTQGYQETQYF; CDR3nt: TGTGCCAGCAGCACACAGGGATACCAAGAGACCCAGTACTTC
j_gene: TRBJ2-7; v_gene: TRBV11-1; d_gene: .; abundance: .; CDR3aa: CASSLGTGFRYEQYF; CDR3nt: TGTGCCAGCAGCTTAGGAACAGGTTTTAGATACGAGCAGTACTTC
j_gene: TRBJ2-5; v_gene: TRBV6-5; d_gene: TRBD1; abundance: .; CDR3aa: CASSRTGGFGETQYF; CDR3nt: TGTGCCAGCAGCCGAACAGGGGGCTTTGGGGAGACCCAGTACTTC
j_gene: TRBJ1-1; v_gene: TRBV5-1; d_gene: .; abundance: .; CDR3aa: CASSFTQGGNEAFF; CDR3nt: TGCGCCAGCAGCTTCACACAGGGAGGGAATGAAGCTTTCTTT
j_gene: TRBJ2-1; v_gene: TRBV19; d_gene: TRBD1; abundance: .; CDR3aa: CASSIQGASYNEQFF; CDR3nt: TGTGCCAGTAGTATCCAGGGGGCGTCCTACAATGAGCAGTTCTTC
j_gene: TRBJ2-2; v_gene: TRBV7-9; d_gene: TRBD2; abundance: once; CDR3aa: CASSGTGLASTGELFF; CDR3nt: TGTGCCAGCAGCGGGACCGGACTAGCCAGCACCGGGGAGCTGTTTTTT
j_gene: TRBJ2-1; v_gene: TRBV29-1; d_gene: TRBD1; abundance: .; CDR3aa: CSVHRQGEEYNEQFF; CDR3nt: TGCAGCGTGCACCGACAGGGAGAGGAATACAATGAGCAGTTCTTC
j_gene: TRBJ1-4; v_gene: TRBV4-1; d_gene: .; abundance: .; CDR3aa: CASSRLQRTNEKLFF; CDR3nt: TGCGCCAGCAGCCGACTACAGCGAACTAATGAAAAACTGTTTTTT
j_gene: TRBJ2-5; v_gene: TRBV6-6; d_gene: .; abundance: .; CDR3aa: CASSYSGGPGETQYF; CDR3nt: TGTGCCAGCAGTTACTCTGGGGGGCCTGGGGAGACCCAGTACTTC
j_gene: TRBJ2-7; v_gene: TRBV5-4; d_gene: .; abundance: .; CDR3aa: CASSQRPLSQAYEQYF; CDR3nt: TGTGCCAGCAGCCAGCGACCCTTGTCACAGGCCTACGAGCAGTACTTC
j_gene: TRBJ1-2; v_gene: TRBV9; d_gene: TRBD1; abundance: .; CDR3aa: CASSVTGGNYGYTF; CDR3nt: TGTGCCAGCAGCGTAACAGGGGGCAACTATGGCTACACCTTC
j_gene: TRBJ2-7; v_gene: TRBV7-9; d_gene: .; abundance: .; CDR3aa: CASSSTWRPYEQYF; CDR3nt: TGTGCCAGCAGCTCAACGTGGAGACCCTACGAGCAGTACTTC
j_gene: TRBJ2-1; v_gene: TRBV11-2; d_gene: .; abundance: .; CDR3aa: CASSSAELHPYNEQFF; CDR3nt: TGTGCCAGCAGCTCCGCGGAACTTCATCCCTACAATGAGCAGTTCTTC
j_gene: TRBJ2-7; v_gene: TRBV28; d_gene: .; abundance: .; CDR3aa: CASSPGGYEQYF; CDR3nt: TGTGCCAGCAGTCCCGGAGGTTACGAGCAGTACTTC
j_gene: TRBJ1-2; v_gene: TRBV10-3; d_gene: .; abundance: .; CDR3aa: CAIANGGYGYTF; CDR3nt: TGTGCCATCGCAAATGGCGGCTATGGCTACACCTTC
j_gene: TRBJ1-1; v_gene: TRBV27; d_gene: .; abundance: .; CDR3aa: CASGVAGIAEAFF; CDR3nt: TGTGCCAGCGGAGTCGCAGGGATCGCTGAAGCTTTCTTT
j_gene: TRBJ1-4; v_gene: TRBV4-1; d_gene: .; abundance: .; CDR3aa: CASSQVSNEKLFF; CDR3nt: TGCGCCAGCAGCCAAGTTTCTAATGAAAAACTGTTTTTT
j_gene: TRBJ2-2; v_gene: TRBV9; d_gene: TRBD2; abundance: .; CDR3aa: CASSGRGEGHLDTGELFF; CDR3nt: TGTGCCAGCAGCGGGCGGGGGGAGGGCCATTTGGACACCGGGGAGCTGTTTTTT
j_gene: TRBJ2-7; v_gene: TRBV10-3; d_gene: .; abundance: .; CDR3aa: CAISEVGPYEQYF; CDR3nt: TGTGCCATCAGTGAGGTGGGCCCCTACGAGCAGTACTTC
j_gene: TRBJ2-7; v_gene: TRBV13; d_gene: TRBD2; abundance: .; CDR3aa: CASSSSPGLAEYEQYF; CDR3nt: TGTGCCAGCAGCTCCTCACCGGGACTAGCGGAGTACGAGCAGTACTTC
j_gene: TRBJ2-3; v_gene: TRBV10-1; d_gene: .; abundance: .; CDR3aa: CASSGTGYSTDTQYF; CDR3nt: TGCGCCAGCAGTGGTACAGGGTACAGCACAGATACGCAGTATTTT
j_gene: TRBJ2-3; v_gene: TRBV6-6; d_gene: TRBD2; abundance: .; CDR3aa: CASSKLADWDTQYF; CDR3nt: TGTGCCAGCAGCAAACTAGCGGATTGGGATACGCAGTATTTT
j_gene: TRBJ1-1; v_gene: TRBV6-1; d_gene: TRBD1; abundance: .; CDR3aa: CASSVTGVATEAFF; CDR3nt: TGTGCCAGCAGTGTCACAGGGGTGGCCACTGAAGCTTTCTTT